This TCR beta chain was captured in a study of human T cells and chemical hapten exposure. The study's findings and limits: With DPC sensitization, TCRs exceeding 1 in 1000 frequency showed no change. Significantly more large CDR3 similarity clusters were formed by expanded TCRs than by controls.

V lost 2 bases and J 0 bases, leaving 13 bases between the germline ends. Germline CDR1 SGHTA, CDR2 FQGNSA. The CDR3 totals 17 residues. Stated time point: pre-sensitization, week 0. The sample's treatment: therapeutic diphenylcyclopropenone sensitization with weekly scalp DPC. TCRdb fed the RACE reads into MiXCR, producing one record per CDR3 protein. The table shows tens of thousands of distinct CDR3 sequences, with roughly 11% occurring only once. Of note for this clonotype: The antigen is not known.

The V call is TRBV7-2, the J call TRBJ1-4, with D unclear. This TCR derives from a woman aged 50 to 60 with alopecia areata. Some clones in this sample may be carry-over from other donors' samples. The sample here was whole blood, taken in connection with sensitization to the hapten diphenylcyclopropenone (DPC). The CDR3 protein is CASSLSSLIATNEKLFF. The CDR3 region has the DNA TGTGCCAGCAGCTTAAGCAGTCTAATTGCAACTAATGAAAAACTGTTTTTT.